This TCR beta chain comes out of a study of T cell repertoires in cytomegalovirus infection. Across the study: Through public TCR beta signatures, both CMV infection and matching HLA type were indicated. Broader study findings: In two of eight donors, the top clonotype was HLA-C-restricted CMV-specific.

A remark on this clonotype: The antigen remains unidentified.

Each CDR3 protein is one row after TCRdb ran MiXCR on the reads. This sample has some 940,000 distinct CDR3 sequences, with 30% to 40% found just once. The CDR3 has 17 residues. The V end was cut by 7 bases, the J end by 2 bases, with 23 bases between. This sample comprised cultured CD8+ T cells from PBMCs, obtained from culture after CMV antigen stimulation. V and J are TRBV12-3 or TRBV12-4 and TRBJ2-5; weak D call: TRBD2 (7 bases). The TCR sequence derives from a human donor in good health (CMV status not recorded). Some clones in this sample may be carry-over from other donors' samples. The DNA for the CDR3 is TGTGCCAGCACCCTACTGAGGGAGGGGGACCAACAAGAGACCCAGTACTTC. Residues: CASTLLREGDQQETQYF.